These T cell receptor beta chains were read from a single sample in a study of control samples from healthy donors and cancer patients. The table came from immunoSEQ multiplex PCR; TCRdb's copy has only in-frame clones and leaves some out. The sample lists 100,000 to 150,000 clones, approximately 90% occurring once. The sample was blood. The receptors shown here come from a man younger than 30 in good health. Each CDR3 is given with its conserved first and last residue. D genes are given only for firm matches. Clone size is given for some rows only: seen once, a few or many times, or a class if the clone is expanded.

CDR3 protein	CDR3 DNA	J gene	clone size	CDR3 length	V gene	D gene
CAWSVGGNQPQHF	TGTGCCTGGAGTGTTGGCGGCAATCAGCCCCAGCATTTT	TRBJ1-5	NA	13	TRBV30	NA
CASSEEWRPTDTQYF	TGCGCCAGCAGTGAGGAGTGGCGGCCGACAGATACGCAGTATTTT	TRBJ2-3	NA	15	TRBV10-1	NA
CASRPGQRNTEAFF	TGCGCCAGCAGACCGGGACAGAGGAACACTGAAGCTTTCTTT	TRBJ1-1	NA	14	TRBV5-1	TRBD1
CASSEGTGEGPLHF	TGTGCCAGCAGTGAAGGGACAGGGGAGGGCCCCCTCCACTTT	TRBJ1-6	NA	14	TRBV2	TRBD1
CASRRQGGNYGYTF	TGTGCCAGCAGACGACAGGGGGGGAACTATGGCTACACCTTC	TRBJ1-2	NA	14	TRBV7-3	TRBD1
CASSLEGTGRTEAFF	TGCGCCAGCAGCTTGGAAGGAACAGGGCGTACTGAAGCTTTCTTT	TRBJ1-1	NA	15	TRBV5-1	NA
CSVEPAGSSYNEQFF	TGCAGCGTTGAACCAGCGGGGAGCTCCTACAATGAGCAGTTCTTC	TRBJ2-1	NA	15	TRBV29-1	TRBD2
CASSTRQYTEAFF	TGTGCCAGCAGCACGAGACAGTACACTGAAGCTTTCTTT	TRBJ1-1	NA	13	TRBV9	NA
CASSSLTGGGYGYTF	TGTGCCAGCAGCTCCCTGACAGGGGGCGGCTATGGCTACACCTTC	TRBJ1-2	NA	15	TRBV6-5	TRBD1
CASRTTGRAEAFF	TGTGCCAGTAGAACGACAGGGCGAGCTGAAGCTTTCTTT	TRBJ1-1	NA	13	TRBV19	TRBD1
CASSWGGRNTEAFF	TGTGCCAGCAGTTGGGGCGGCCGGAACACTGAAGCTTTCTTT	TRBJ1-1	NA	14	TRBV6-5	NA
CAWTQGLNQPQHF	TGTGCCTGGACCCAGGGGCTAAATCAGCCCCAGCATTTT	TRBJ1-5	once	13	TRBV30	NA
CASSSPLAGGFTDTQYF	TGTGCCAGCAGCTCTCCACTAGCGGGGGGATTCACAGATACGCAGTATTTT	TRBJ2-3	NA	17	TRBV5-4	TRBD2
CASSQGDGEAFF	TGTGCCAGCTCACAGGGGGACGGTGAAGCTTTCTTT	TRBJ1-1	NA	12	TRBV18	NA
CASRPVGGGGEQYF	TGTGCCAGCAGACCCGTTGGGGGAGGTGGCGAGCAGTACTTC	TRBJ2-7	NA	14	TRBV28	NA
CASSFGQNTEAFF	TGTGCCAGCAGCTTCGGACAGAACACTGAAGCTTTCTTT	TRBJ1-1	NA	13	TRBV11-2	NA
CAWSGAVRGRNYGYTF	TGTGCCTGGAGTGGGGCAGTCCGGGGCCGTAACTATGGCTACACCTTC	TRBJ1-2	NA	16	TRBV30	NA
CASSLRQGMGYGYTF	TGTGCCAGCAGCTTGAGACAGGGAATGGGCTATGGCTACACCTTC	TRBJ1-2	NA	15	TRBV5-4	TRBD1
CASSLGRVLGSDTQYF	TGTGCCAGCAGCTTGGGGCGGGTTCTAGGCTCAGATACGCAGTATTTT	TRBJ2-3	NA	16	TRBV5-5	NA
CASSYQGNTEAFF	TGTGCCAGCTCATATCAGGGTAACACTGAAGCTTTCTTT	TRBJ1-1	NA	13	TRBV18	NA
CASSVKQTGGDEKLFF	TGTGCCAGCAGTGTCAAACAGACAGGGGGAGATGAAAAACTGTTTTTT	TRBJ1-4	NA	16	TRBV25-1	TRBD1
CASSGNRGQGASGYTF	TGTGCCAGCAGCGGAAACCGCGGACAGGGGGCAAGCGGCTACACCTTC	TRBJ1-2	NA	16	TRBV11-2	TRBD1
CASSQISGSYTF	TGTGCCAGCAGCCAAATTTCGGGGAGCTACACCTTC	TRBJ1-2	few	12	TRBV3-1/TRBV3-2	NA
CASSLSQEADTQYF	TGCGCCAGCAGCTTGTCACAGGAGGCAGATACGCAGTATTTT	TRBJ2-3	NA	14	TRBV5-1	NA
CAWSTGGGAPLHF	TGTGCCTGGAGTACGGGGGGAGGGGCACCCCTCCACTTT	TRBJ1-6	NA	13	TRBV30	NA
CASSPAPTSGGTDTQYF	TGCGCCAGTAGCCCCGCTCCGACTAGCGGGGGCACAGATACGCAGTATTTT	TRBJ2-3	NA	17	TRBV5-1	TRBD2
CASSSDRAGANVLTF	TGTGCCAGCAGCTCGGACAGGGCTGGGGCCAACGTCCTGACTTTC	TRBJ2-6	NA	15	TRBV7-6	TRBD1
CASSSRPEKLFF	TGTGCCAGCAGCTCCCGACCTGAAAAACTGTTTTTT	TRBJ1-4	once	12	TRBV7-9	NA
CASSQMTGDGYTF	TGTGCCAGCAGCCAAATGACAGGAGATGGCTACACCTTC	TRBJ1-2	NA	13	TRBV3-1/TRBV3-2	NA
CASNQTGSACCEQYF	TGTGCCAGCAACCAGACAGGGAGCGCATGTTGCGAGCAGTACTTC	TRBJ2-7	NA	15	TRBV6-5	TRBD1
CASSLGGQGSYEQYF	TGTGCCAGCAGCTTGGGGGGACAGGGCTCCTACGAGCAGTACTTC	TRBJ2-7	NA	15	TRBV5-6	TRBD1
CASSERAGYEQYF	TGTGCCAGCTCAGAAAGGGCAGGCTACGAGCAGTACTTC	TRBJ2-7	NA	13	TRBV18	NA